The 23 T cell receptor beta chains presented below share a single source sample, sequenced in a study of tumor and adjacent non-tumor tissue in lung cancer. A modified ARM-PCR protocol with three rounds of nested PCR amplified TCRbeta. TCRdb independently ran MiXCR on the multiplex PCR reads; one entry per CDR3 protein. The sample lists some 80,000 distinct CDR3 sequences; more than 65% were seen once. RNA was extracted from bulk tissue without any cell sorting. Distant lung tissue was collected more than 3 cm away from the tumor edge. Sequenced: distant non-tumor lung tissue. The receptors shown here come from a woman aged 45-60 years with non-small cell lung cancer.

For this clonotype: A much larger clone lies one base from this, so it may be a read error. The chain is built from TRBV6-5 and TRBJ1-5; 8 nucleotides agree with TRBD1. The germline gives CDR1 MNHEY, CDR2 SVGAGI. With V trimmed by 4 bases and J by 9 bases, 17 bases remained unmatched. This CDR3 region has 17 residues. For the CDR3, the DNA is TGTGCCAGCAGTTTTCGAGGCCCCGGACAGGGTAGCCGGCCCCAGCATTTT. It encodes CASSFRGPGQGSRPQHF.

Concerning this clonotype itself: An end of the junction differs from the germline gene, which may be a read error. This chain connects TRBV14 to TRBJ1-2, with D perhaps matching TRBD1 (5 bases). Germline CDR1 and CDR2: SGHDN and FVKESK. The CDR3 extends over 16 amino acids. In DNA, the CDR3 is TGTGCCGGCAGCCAAGATCTTGGGTCGACAGTCGATGACTACACCTTC. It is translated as CAGSQDLGSTVDDYTF.

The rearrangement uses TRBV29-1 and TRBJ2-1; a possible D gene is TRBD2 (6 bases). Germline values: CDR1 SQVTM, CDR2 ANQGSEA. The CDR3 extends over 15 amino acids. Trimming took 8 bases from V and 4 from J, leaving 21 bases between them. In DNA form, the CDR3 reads TGCAGCCTTACCAGGGAGGCGGTCTCATACAATGAGCAGTTCTTC. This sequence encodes CSLTREAVSYNEQFF.

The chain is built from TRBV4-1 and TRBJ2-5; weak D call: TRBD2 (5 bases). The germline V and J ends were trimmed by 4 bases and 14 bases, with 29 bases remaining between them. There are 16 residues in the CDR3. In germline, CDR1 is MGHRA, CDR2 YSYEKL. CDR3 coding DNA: TGCGCCAGCAGCCCCTTTTTCAGCGTGAGGGAAGAGATCCATTACTTC. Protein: CASSPFFSVREEIHYF.

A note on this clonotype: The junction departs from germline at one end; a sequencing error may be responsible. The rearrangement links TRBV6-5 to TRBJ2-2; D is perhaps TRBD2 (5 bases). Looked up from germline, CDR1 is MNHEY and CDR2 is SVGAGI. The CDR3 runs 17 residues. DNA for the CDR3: TGTGCCAGCAGTTGGCGAGCTAGCCTGGTACCATCCGGGGAGCCGTTTTTT. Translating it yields CASSWRASLVPSGEPFF.

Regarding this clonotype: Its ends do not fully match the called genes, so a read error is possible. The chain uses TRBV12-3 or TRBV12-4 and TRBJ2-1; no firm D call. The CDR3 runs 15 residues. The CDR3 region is CASIHPLSSYDEQFF. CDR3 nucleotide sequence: TGTGCCAGCATCCACCCACTGAGCTCCTACGATGAGCAGTTCTTC.

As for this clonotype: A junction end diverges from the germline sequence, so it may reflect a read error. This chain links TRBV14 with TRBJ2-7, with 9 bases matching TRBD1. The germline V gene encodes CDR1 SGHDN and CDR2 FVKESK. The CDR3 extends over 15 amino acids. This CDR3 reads CTSSHGTGMSYEQYF. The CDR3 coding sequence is TGTACCAGCAGCCACGGGACAGGGATGTCCTACGAGCAGTACTTC.

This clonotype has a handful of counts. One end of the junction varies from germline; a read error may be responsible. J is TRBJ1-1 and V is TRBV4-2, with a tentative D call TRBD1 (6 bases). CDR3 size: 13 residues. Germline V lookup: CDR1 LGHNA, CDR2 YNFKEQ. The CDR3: CASSHDRHREAFF. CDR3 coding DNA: TGTGCCAGCAGCCATGATCGGCACAGGGAAGCTTTCTTC.

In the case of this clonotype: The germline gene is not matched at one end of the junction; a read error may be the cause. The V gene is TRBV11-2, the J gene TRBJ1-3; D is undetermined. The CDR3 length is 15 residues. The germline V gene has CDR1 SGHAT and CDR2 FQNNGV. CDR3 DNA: TGTGCCGGCAGCGCAGGCATGAAGTCTGGAAATACCATATATTTT. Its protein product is CAGSAGMKSGNTIYF.

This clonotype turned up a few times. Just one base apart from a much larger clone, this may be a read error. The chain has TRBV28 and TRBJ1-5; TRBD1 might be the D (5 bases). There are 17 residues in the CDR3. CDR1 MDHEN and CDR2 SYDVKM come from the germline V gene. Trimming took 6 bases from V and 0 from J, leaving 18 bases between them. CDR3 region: CASRLARQPDSNQPQHF. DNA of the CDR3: TGTGCCAGCAGATTAGCCCGACAGCCTGATAGCAATCAGCCCCAGCATTTT. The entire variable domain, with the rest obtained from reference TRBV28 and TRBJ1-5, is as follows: DVKVTQSSRYLVKRTGEKVFLECVQDMDHENMFWYRQDPGLGLRLIYFSYDVKMKEKGDIPEGYSVSREKKERFSLILESASTNQTSMYLCASRLARQPDSNQPQHFGDGTRLSIL.

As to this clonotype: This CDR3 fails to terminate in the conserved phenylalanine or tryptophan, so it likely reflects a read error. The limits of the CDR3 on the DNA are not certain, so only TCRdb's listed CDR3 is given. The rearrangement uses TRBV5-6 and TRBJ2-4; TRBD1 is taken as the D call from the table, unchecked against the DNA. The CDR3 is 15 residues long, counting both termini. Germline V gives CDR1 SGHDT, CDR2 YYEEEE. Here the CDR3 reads CASSSLGGQENIQYL.

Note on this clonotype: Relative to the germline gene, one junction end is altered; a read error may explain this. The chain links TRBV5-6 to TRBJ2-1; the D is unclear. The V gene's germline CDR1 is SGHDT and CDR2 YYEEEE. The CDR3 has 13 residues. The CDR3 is CPSSLVFTPEQFF. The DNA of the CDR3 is TGTCCCAGCAGTTTAGTCTTCACGCCGGAGCAGTTCTTC.

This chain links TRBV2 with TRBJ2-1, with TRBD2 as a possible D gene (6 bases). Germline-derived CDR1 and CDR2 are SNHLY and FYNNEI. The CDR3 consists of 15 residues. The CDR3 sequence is CISSADGSSYNEQFF. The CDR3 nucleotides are TGTATCAGCAGTGCGGACGGGAGCTCCTACAATGAGCAGTTCTTC.

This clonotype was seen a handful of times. The CDR3 DNA sequence: TGTGCCAGCAGCCGACAGAGGACTGGAAACACCATATATTTT. This gives the protein CASSRQRTGNTIYF. The chain joins TRBV5-8 to TRBJ1-3, with a weak D call TRBD1 (5 bases). V lost 4 bases to trimming and J lost 2 bases, with 10 bases between them. CDR3 length: 14 amino acids. Germline loops: CDR1 SGHTS, CDR2 YDEGEE.

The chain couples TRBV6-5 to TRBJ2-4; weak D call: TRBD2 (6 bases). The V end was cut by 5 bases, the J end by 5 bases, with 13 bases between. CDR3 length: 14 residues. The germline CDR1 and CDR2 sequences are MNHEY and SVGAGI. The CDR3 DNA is TGTGCCAGCAGTGTCCGGGGGACCGAAAACATTCAGTACTTC. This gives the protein CASSVRGTENIQYF.

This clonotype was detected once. The CDR3 loop is CASDLFPGTHDEQFF. The CDR3 DNA reads TGTGCTAGTGATCTGTTCCCCGGGACACATGATGAGCAGTTCTTC. V is TRBV12-5 and J is TRBJ2-1; maybe TRBD1 (6 bases). The CDR3 consists of 15 residues. CDR1 LGHNT and CDR2 FRNRAP come from the germline V gene. V was cut by 7 bases and J by 8 bases, with 21 bases left in between.

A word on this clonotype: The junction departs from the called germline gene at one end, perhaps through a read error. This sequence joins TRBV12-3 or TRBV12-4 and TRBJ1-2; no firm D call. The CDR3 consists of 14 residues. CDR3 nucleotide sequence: TGTGCCAGCAGTTTAGGCAGGTCAGCGGTTGGGTACGCCTTC. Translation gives CASSLGRSAVGYAF.

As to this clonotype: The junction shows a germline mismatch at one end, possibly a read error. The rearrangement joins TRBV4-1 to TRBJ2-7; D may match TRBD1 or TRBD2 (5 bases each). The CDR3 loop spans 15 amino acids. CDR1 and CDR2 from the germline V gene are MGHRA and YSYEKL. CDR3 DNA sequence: TGCACCAGCAGCCAACCCGGGGCGAACTCCTATGAGCAGTATTTC. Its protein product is CTSSQPGANSYEQYF.

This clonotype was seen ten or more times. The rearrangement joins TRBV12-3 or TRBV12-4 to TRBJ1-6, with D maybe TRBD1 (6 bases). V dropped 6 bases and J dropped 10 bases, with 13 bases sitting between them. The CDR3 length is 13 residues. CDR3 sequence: CASSDYRESPLHF. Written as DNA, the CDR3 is TGTGCCAGCAGCGATTACAGGGAATCACCCCTCCACTTT.

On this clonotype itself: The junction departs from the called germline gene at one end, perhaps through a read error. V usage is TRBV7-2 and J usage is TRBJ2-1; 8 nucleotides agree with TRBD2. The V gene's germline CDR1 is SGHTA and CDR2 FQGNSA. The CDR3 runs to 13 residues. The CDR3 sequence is CASSPQRETEHFF. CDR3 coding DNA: TGTGCCAGCAGCCCCCAGCGGGAGACTGAGCATTTCTTC.

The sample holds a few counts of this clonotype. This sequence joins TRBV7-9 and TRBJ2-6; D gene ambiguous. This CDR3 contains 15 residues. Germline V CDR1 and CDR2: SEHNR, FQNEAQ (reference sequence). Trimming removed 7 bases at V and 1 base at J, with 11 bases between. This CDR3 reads CASIGPVSGANVLTF. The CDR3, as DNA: TGTGCCAGCATAGGGCCGGTTTCTGGGGCCAACGTCCTGACTTTC.

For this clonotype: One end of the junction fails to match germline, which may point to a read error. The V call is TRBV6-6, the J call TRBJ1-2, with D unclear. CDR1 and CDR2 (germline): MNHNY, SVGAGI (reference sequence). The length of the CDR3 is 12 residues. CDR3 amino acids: CVSAPHPYGYTF. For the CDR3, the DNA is TGTGTCAGCGCCCCCCATCCCTATGGCTACACCTTC.

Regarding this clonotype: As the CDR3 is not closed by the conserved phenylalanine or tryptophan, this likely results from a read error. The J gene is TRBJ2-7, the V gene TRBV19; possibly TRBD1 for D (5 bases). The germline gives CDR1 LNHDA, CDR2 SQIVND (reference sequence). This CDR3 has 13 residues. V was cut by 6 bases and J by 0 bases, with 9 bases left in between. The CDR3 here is CASRATDSYEQYL. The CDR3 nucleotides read TGTGCCAGTAGGGCGACAGACTCCTACGAGCAGTACTTA.